This T cell receptor (beta chain) was identified in a study of CD8+ T cells in alopecia areata. Study details: Those treated were given oral tofacitinib at 5 to 10 mg twice daily. Findings of the study overall: Among the 100 top clones, expanded CD8+ clones, like scalp clonality, were significantly decreased by tofacitinib. Scalp lesions, especially in alopecia totalis/universalis, had higher clonality than normal scalp.

Treatment defined: oral pan-JAK inhibitor, 5-10 mg twice daily. Starting from PBMCs, sorting isolated CD4+ and CD8+ T cells. This clone appeared a single time. Its matching antigen is unknown. The V end was cut by 6 bases, the J end by 2 bases, with 3 bases between. This CDR3 has 11 residues. Germline-derived CDR1 and CDR2 are MNHEY and SVGAGI. Following RNA extraction, reverse transcription yielded cDNA that acted as the sequencing template. The protocol was immunoSEQ multiplex PCR, while the TCRdb copy is restricted to in-frame clones and leaves out a portion. The sample carries roughly 100,000 clones, 40% to 50% recorded once.

The TCR sequence derives from a human donor with alopecia areata. The chain links TRBV6-5 to TRBJ2-3; unclear D gene. Sequenced here: CD8+ T cells sorted from blood, sampled at week 24, from a patient treated with tofacitinib. CDR3 sequence (DNA): TGTGCCAGCAGGAACACAGATACGCAGTATTTT. This codes for CASRNTDTQYF.